The sequence of this TCR beta chain was determined in a study of T cells in localized non-small cell lung cancer. Repertoires were generated with immunoSEQ multiplex PCR, while TCRdb's copy carries only in-frame clones and drops some. The sample has approximately 61,000 clones, 86% seen once. Study-wide results and caveats: Elevated blood T cell density was associated with longer overall survival.

A word on this clone: The antigen remains unidentified. A read error may account for a junction end that differs from germline.

The length of the CDR3 is 18 residues. Germline CDR1 reads LNHDA; CDR2 reads SQIVND (reference sequence). The source was peripheral blood, collected before any cancer treatment. The V and J genes are TRBV19 and TRBJ2-3, with 11 positions matching TRBD2. This sequence originates from a woman between 35 and 75 years old with stage I lung adenocarcinoma. CDR3 sequence: CASSIAGGPFSSTDTQYF. For the CDR3, the DNA is TGTGCCAGTAGCATAGCGGGGGGGCCATTCTCTAGCACAGATACGCAGTATTTT.